This TCR beta chain stems from a study of T cell changes during pregnancy in multiple sclerosis. Profiled with immunoSEQ multiplex PCR; TCRdb holds only in-frame clones, not every one. The data contain 30,000 to 40,000 clones, about 95% of them singletons. Looked up from germline, CDR1 is SGHRS and CDR2 is YFSETQ. CDR3 size: 13 residues. The junction had 10 bases not matched to a gene; V was cut back by 6 bases and J by 7 bases. The chain employs TRBV5-1 and TRBJ2-7; 7 bases map to TRBD1. The sequence was collected from a female donor with multiple sclerosis, enrolled in a pregnancy study. Specimen: CD4+ T cells from peripheral blood mononuclear cells, collected in the second trimester of pregnancy. The CDR3 sequence: CASKLTGIGEQYF. The CDR3 coding sequence is TGCGCCAGCAAGTTGACAGGGATTGGGGAGCAGTACTTC.